The sequence of this T cell receptor (beta chain) was determined in a study of blood T cell repertoires in COVID-19. Looking at the study overall: Acute and convalescent COVID-19 samples came from the United States, Italy and Spain. Nucleic acid was either cDNA or gDNA, and it came from T cells, B-cell-depleted T cells, or PBMCs.

The CDR3 spans 15 residues. The germline V gene encodes CDR1 MNHNS and CDR2 SASEGT. Deletions cut 0 bases from V and 2 bases from J, with 11 bases between. Authors' data handling: Reference gene primer amplification gave nucleated cell count estimates. The protocol was immunoSEQ multiplex PCR, while the TCRdb copy is restricted to in-frame clones and leaves out a portion. D and trimming were read from the DNA, whereas the V and J calls and clone size are those reported in that table. The sample lists 250,000 to 350,000 clones; over 75% were seen once. The TCR sequence derives from a woman aged 60-70 years with acute or convalescent COVID-19. The rearrangement joins TRBV6-1 to TRBJ2-7, with TRBD2 as a possible D gene (5 bases). The specimen sequenced was peripheral blood. The CDR3 is CASSEAGSATYEQYF. In DNA form, the CDR3 reads TGTGCCAGCAGTGAAGCTGGTAGCGCAACCTACGAGCAGTACTTC.